What follows are 21 T cell receptor beta chains derived from one specimen sequenced in a study of vaccination effects on CD4 cells after COVID-19. Assay: immunoSEQ multiplex PCR; the TCRdb copy retains only in-frame clones and omits some. The sample consists of 20,000 or so clones, roughly 80% of them appearing once. What these receptors recognize is not known. Sequencing followed a ViraFEST assay step that expanded antigen-specific CD4+ T cells with viral peptide pools. CD4+ T cell isolation took place after approximately ten days of culture. From March to December 2020, the person had a SARS-CoV-2 infection that was confirmed by PCR. The specimen was CD4+ T cells from PBMCs cultured with SARS-CoV-2 spike peptides, collected before COVID-19 vaccination. These receptor sequences come from a human donor who had a prior SARS-CoV-2 infection.

This clone was recorded once. CDR3 residues: CASSPGVKDTEAFF. The CDR3 DNA reads TGTGCCAGCTCACCAGGCGTGAAGGACACTGAAGCTTTCTTT. The V and J genes are TRBV18 and TRBJ1-1; D not certain. V shed 2 bases and J shed 3 bases, with 10 bases lying between them. Germline V gives CDR1 KGHSH, CDR2 LQKENI. The CDR3 loop spans 14 amino acids.

The genes are TRBV9 and TRBJ2-3; D ambiguous. CDR3 length equals 16 residues. Germline V lookup: CDR1 SGDLS, CDR2 YYNGEE. Between the trimmed V and J ends, which lost 2 bases and 3 bases, there was a span of 16 bases. The CDR3 here is CASSVLGFSETDTQYF. In nucleotides, the CDR3 is TGTGCCAGCAGCGTGCTAGGGTTTTCGGAGACAGATACGCAGTATTTT.

The chain couples TRBV12-3 or TRBV12-4 to TRBJ2-3; possible D gene TRBD2, 5 bases. V was shortened by 6 bases and J by 5 bases, with 6 bases between the two germline ends. CDR3 length: 11 amino acids. The CDR3 DNA sequence: TGTGCCAGCAGCGAGGGAGATACGCAGTATTTT. Its translation is CASSEGDTQYF.

The genes are TRBV3-1 (or the pseudogene TRBV3-2) and TRBJ2-5; D is uncertain. Trimming took off 2 bases at V and 7 bases at J, with 14 bases between the two ends. Germline-derived CDR1 and CDR2 are LGHDT and YNNKEL (reference sequence). There are 14 residues in the CDR3. Written as DNA, the CDR3 is TGTGCCAGCAGCCAAATGGCAGGCCCCGGGACCCAGTACTTC. Translating gives CASSQMAGPGTQYF.

The sample holds a few counts of this clone. The gene calls are TRBV2 and TRBJ2-5; no definite D call. Looked up from germline, CDR1 is SNHLY and CDR2 is FYNNEI. This CDR3 is 11 amino acids long. The V end was cut by 2 bases, the J end by 4 bases, with 2 bases between. The CDR3 sequence is CASSELETQYF. The CDR3 bases are TGTGCCAGCAGTGAATTAGAGACCCAGTACTTC.

The J gene is TRBJ2-1, the V gene TRBV7-3, with D possibly TRBD1 on 6 matching bases. This CDR3 contains 12 residues. Trimming removed 5 bases at V and 10 bases at J, with 12 bases between. The germline CDR1 and CDR2 sequences are SGHTA and FQGTGA. This CDR3 is CASSPGVGEQFF. Written as DNA, the CDR3 is TGTGCCAGCAGCCCAGGGGTCGGGGAGCAGTTCTTC.

This chain links TRBV5-8 with TRBJ1-2; 7 bases agree with TRBD1. The length of the CDR3 is 14 residues. Germline trimming cut 3 bases from V and 7 bases from J; bases unmatched to any gene: 9. Germline-derived CDR1 and CDR2 are SGHTS and YDEGEE. The CDR3 spells CASSSLGTVGGYTF. For the CDR3, the DNA is TGTGCCAGCAGCTCATTGGGGACAGTGGGTGGCTACACCTTC.

The chain carries TRBV6-5 and TRBJ1-1, with a weak D call TRBD1 (6 bases). With 7 bases removed from V and 1 base from J, the gap between germline ends came to 16 bases. From germline, CDR1 is MNHEY and CDR2 SVGAGI. This CDR3 contains 15 residues. CDR3 bases: TGTGCCAGCATAGGTCGACAGGAAGGGAACACTGAAGCTTTCTTT. Protein product: CASIGRQEGNTEAFF.

The V and J genes are TRBV30 and TRBJ2-1; D is unclear. V was trimmed by 7 bases and J by 0 bases, leaving 25 bases between them. The germline V gene encodes CDR1 GTSNPN and CDR2 SVGIG (reference sequence). The CDR3 runs to 18 residues. The CDR3 DNA reads as TGTGCCTTCACATGGAGTGTCTTGGGCTATAGCTCCTACAATGAGCAGTTCTTC. It is translated as CAFTWSVLGYSSYNEQFF.

The chain carries TRBV11-3 and TRBJ1-1, with a weak D call TRBD1 (5 bases). CDR3 length: 14 residues. Trimming took 0 bases from V and 1 from J, leaving 6 bases between them. CDR1 and CDR2 from the germline V gene are SGHNT and YENEEA. The CDR3 sequence: CASSLEGPNTEAFF. CDR3 nucleotides: TGTGCCAGCAGCTTAGAGGGACCGAACACTGAAGCTTTCTTT.

This chain links TRBV18 with TRBJ2-7; tentatively, D is TRBD2 (6 bases). Between the trimmed V and J ends, which lost 2 bases and 6 bases, there was a span of 14 bases. Germline CDR1 KGHSH, CDR2 LQKENI. The CDR3 length is 14 residues. The CDR3 region has the DNA TGTGCCAGCTCACCAGGTTTACTAGCCGCCGAGCAGTACTTC. Its protein product is CASSPGLLAAEQYF.

V is TRBV18 and J is TRBJ1-1, with D perhaps matching TRBD1 (5 bases). V gave up 3 bases and J gave up 1 base, with 9 bases separating them. The CDR3 spans 14 residues. Germline V gene sequence: CDR1 KGHSH, CDR2 LQKENI. The CDR3 sequence: CASSPGHANTEAFF. The CDR3 coding sequence is TGTGCCAGCTCACCCGGACACGCGAACACTGAAGCTTTCTTT.

This clone was seen just once. Here the CDR3 DNA reads TGTGCCAGCAGTTATACGGACCGCACAGATACGCAGTATTTT. Amino acids: CASSYTDRTDTQYF. The chain combines TRBV27 with TRBJ2-3; D gene uncertain. From germline, CDR1 is MNHEY and CDR2 SMNVEV (reference sequence). The CDR3 contains 14 residues. V was clipped by 4 bases and J by 1 base, with 9 bases between them.

The chain carries TRBV5-6 and TRBJ1-2; no clear D gene. The CDR3 is 14 amino acids. Germline-derived CDR1 and CDR2 are SGHDT and YYEEEE. Trimming left V 4 bases short and J 6 bases short, with 16 bases between. CDR3 sequence reads: CASSPVFTPHGYTF. CDR3 in DNA: TGTGCCAGCAGCCCGGTCTTTACTCCCCATGGCTACACCTTC.

The chain couples TRBV7-8 to TRBJ2-5, with 7 bases fitting TRBD1. This CDR3 is 15 amino acids long. V lost 2 bases and J lost 2; bases outside the gene matches: 5. CDR1 is SGHVS and CDR2 is FQNEAQ in the germline V gene. CDR3 DNA: TGTGCCAGCAGCTTATTCCCGGGACAGCAAGAGACCCAGTACTTC. Protein product: CASSLFPGQQETQYF.

The chain joins TRBV20-1 to TRBJ2-1; the match to TRBD2 covers 10 bases. There are 17 residues in the CDR3. From germline, CDR1 is DFQATT and CDR2 SNEGSKA (reference sequence). With 3 bases clipped from V and 3 bases from J, the junction kept 11 bases outside the gene matches. CDR3 sequence: CSASGAVGLADYNEQFF. Here the CDR3 DNA reads TGCAGTGCTAGTGGGGCCGTTGGACTAGCGGACTACAATGAGCAGTTCTTC.

V is TRBV14 and J is TRBJ2-5; D is unresolved. CDR1 and CDR2 (germline): SGHDN, FVKESK. Trimming left V 4 bases short and J 1 base short, with 16 bases between. The CDR3 contains 16 residues. The CDR3 loop reads CASSPLSSPLQETQYF. CDR3 DNA sequence: TGTGCCAGCAGCCCTCTCTCGTCACCACTCCAAGAGACCCAGTACTTC.

This clone has a handful of counts. The DNA for the CDR3 is TGTGCCAGTAGCCCGGGACAGGGACGATCTGGGGCCAACGTCCTGACTTTC. It translates to CASSPGQGRSGANVLTF. J is TRBJ2-6 and V is TRBV19; 9 bases fit TRBD1. V was pared by 6 bases and J by 1 base, with 7 bases of the junction left unmatched. Germline CDR1 reads LNHDA; CDR2 reads SQIVND (reference sequence). The CDR3 loop spans 17 amino acids.

The chain is built from TRBV11-3 and TRBJ2-5; 7 nucleotides line up with TRBD2. Germline trimming cut 1 base from V and 3 bases from J; bases unmatched to any gene: 5. Germline V lookup: CDR1 SGHNT, CDR2 YENEEA. This CDR3 spans 15 amino acids. This CDR3 is CASSLGVAGKETQYF. CDR3 sequence (DNA): TGTGCCAGCAGCTTAGGGGTAGCGGGTAAAGAGACCCAGTACTTC.

The chain employs TRBV10-3 and TRBJ2-7; D gene ambiguous. Trimming pared 10 bases from V and 0 bases from J, leaving 10 bases between. CDR3 length equals 12 residues. Germline-derived CDR1 and CDR2 are ENHRY and SYGVKD. The CDR3 DNA reads TGTGCCACCAATAAGGACTCCTACGAGCAGTACTTC. Translated, it gives CATNKDSYEQYF.

The V call is TRBV5-4, the J call TRBJ2-5, with D tentatively TRBD1 (5 bases). Germline V CDR1 and CDR2: SGHNT, YYREEE (reference sequence). V gave up 7 bases and J gave up 7 bases, with 23 bases separating them. The CDR3 contains 15 residues. The CDR3 loop reads CASWPGAARTGTQYF. For the CDR3, the DNA is TGTGCCAGCTGGCCTGGGGCCGCCCGAACTGGGACCCAGTACTTC.